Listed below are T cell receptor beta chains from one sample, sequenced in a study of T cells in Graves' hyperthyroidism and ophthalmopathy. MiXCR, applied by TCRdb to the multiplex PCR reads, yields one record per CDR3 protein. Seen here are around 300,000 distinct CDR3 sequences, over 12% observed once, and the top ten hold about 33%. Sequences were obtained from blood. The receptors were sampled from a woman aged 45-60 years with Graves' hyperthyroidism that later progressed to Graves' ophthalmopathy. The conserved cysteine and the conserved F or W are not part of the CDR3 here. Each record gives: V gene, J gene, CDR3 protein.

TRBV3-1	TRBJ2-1	ASSPLTSGAYEQF
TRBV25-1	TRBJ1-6	ASSEYGQGNSPLH
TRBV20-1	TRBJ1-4	SITGTGDEKLF
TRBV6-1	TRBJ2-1	ASSPWRARDNEQF
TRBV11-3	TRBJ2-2	ASSFVSGRAGSNTGELF
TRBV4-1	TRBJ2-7	ASSHRGDGNEQY
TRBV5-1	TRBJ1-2	ASSSQGGSGYT
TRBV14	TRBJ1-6	ASRWRGDENSPLH
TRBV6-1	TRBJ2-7	ASSPGREYEQY
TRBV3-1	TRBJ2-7	ASSQGRASYEQY
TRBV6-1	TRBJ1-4	ASSYAGGGTNEKLF
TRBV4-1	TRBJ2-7	ASSPRAGSGEQY
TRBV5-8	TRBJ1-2	ASSLAVGYGYT
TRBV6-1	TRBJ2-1	ASSHMTSGRNEQF
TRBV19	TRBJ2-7	ASREAGRSYEQY
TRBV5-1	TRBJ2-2	ASSLTAITGELF
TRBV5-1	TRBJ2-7	ASSRNRALTYEQY
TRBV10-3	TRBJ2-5	ASRRQEETQY
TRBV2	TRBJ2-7	ASSLTSGRGVEQY
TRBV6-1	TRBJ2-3	ASSGLGGRTDTQY
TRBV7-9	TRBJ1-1	ASSFALNTEAF
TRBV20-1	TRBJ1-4	SARGIDRGREKLF
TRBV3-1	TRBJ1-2	ASSPRDRTNYGYT
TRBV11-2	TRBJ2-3	ASSLDHRGRIADTQY
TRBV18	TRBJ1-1	ASSPPDRGMNTEAF
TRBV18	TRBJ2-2	ASSPDLSFDNTGELV
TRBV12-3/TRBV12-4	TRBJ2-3	ASTPGGADTQY
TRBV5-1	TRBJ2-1	ASSPGLVQNEQF
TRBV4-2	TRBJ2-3	ASSQEPAPSTDTQY
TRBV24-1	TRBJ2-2	ATSDLKPGQGATGELF
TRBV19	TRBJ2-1	ASSIGGGNEQF
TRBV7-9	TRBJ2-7	ASSHRLAGVSYEQY
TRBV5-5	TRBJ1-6	ASSLTGTVNSPLH
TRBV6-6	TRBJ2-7	ASSYSLRSSYEQY
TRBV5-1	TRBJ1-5	ASSLVPTGLNQPQH
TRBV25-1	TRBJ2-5	ASSEGAGRETQY
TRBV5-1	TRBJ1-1	ASGDRVNTEAF
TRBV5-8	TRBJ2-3	ASSPMGDRRDTQY
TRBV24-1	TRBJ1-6	ATIRGGGIGSPLH
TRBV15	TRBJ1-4	ATSRPPGGGTGEKLF
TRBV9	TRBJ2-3	ASARGSGTDTQY
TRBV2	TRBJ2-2	ASSAVQLGGELF
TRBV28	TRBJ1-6	ASSLIRGTPLH
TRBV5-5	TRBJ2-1	ASSRGTSAYNEQF
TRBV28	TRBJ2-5	ASREGGAGTQY
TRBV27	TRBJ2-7	ASSDVLGGSKY
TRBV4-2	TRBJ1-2	ASSQAGGLRNYGYT
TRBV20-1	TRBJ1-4	SAIGGPNEKLF